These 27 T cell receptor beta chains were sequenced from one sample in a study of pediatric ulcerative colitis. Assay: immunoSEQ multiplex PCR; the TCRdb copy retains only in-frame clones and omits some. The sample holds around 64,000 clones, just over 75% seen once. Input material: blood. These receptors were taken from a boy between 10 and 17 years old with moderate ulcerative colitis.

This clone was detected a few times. CDR3: CASSSVGASGGYTF. The CDR3 nucleotides are TGTGCCAGCAGTTCGGTAGGGGCATCGGGTGGCTACACCTTC. V is TRBV27 and J is TRBJ1-2; weak D call: TRBD1 (5 bases). The V end was cut by 4 bases, the J end by 7 bases, with 16 bases between. The CDR3 consists of 14 residues. Germline V gene sequence: CDR1 MNHEY, CDR2 SMNVEV (reference sequence).

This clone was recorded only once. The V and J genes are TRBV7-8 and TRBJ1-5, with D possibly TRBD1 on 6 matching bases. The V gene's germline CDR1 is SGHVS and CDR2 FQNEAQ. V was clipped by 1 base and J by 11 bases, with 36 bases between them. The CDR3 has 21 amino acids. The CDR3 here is CASSLVRGGTYNHLQIGSQHF. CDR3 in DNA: TGTGCCAGCAGCTTAGTTAGGGGGGGCACCTATAATCACCTACAAATTGGGTCCCAGCATTTT.

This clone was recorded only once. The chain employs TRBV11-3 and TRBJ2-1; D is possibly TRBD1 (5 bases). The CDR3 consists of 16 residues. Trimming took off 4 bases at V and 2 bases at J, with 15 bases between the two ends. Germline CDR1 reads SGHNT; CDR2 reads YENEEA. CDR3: CASSSLGARTYNEQFF. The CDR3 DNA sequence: TGTGCCAGCAGCTCCCTAGGGGCCCGAACCTACAATGAGCAGTTCTTC.

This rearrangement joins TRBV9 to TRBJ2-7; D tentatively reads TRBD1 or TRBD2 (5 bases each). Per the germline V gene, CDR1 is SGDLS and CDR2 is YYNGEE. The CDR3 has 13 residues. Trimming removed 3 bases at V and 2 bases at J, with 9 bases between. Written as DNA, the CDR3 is TGTGCCAGCAGCGCTGGGGGAACCTACGAGCAGTACTTC. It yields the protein CASSAGGTYEQYF.

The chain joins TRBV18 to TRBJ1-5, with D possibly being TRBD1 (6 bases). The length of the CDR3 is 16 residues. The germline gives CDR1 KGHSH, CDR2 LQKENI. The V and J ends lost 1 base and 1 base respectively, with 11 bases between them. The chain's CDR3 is CASSPLRGASNQPQHF. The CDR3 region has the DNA TGTGCCAGCTCACCACTGCGGGGGGCGAGCAATCAGCCCCAGCATTTT.

The CDR3 spells CASRLGPYQPQHF. CDR3 in DNA: TGTGCCAGTAGATTGGGACCGTATCAGCCCCAGCATTTT. The chain combines TRBV19 with TRBJ1-5; D is possibly TRBD1 (5 bases). Germline values: CDR1 LNHDA, CDR2 SQIVND (reference sequence). The CDR3 is 13 amino acids. Trimming removed 6 bases from V and 5 bases from J, with 11 bases in between.

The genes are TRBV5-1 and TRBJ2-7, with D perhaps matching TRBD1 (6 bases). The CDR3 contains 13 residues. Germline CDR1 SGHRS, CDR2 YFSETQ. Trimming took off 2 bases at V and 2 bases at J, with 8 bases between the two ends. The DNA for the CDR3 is TGCGCCAGCAGCTTCGGACAGACCTACGAGCAGTACTTC. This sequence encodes CASSFGQTYEQYF.

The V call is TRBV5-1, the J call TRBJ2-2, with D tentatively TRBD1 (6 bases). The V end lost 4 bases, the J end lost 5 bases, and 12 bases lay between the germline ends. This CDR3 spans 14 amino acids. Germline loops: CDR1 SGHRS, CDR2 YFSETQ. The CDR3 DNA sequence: TGCGCCAGCAGCAACCCCGGGACAACCGGGGAGCTGTTTTTT. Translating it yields CASSNPGTTGELFF.

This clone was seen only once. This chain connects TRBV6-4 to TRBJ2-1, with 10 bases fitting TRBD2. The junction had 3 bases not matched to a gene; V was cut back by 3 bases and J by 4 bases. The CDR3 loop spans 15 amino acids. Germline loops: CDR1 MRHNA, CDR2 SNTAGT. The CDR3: CASSESGRGYNEQFF. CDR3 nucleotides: TGTGCCAGCAGTGAGAGCGGGAGGGGATACAATGAGCAGTTCTTC.

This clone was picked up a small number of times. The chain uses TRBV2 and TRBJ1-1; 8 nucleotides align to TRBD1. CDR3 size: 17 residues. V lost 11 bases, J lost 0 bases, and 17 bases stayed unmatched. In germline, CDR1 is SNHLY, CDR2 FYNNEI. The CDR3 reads CAATGTGGRRMNTEAFF. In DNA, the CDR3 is TGTGCCGCAACCGGGACAGGCGGACGGCGCATGAACACTGAAGCTTTCTTT.

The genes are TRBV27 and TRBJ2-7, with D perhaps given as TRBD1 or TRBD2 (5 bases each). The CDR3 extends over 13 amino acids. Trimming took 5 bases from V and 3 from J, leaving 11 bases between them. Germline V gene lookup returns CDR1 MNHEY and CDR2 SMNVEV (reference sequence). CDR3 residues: CASSTGPNYEQYF. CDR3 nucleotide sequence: TGTGCCAGCAGTACGGGACCTAACTACGAGCAGTACTTC.

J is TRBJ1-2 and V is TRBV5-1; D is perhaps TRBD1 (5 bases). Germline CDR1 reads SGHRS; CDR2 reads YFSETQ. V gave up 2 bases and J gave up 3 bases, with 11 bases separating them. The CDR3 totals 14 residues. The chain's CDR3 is CASSFQGGDYGYTF. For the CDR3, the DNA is TGCGCCAGCAGCTTTCAGGGAGGGGACTATGGCTACACCTTC. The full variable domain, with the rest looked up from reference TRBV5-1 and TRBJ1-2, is KAGVTQTPRYLIKTRGQQVTLSCSPISGHRSVSWYQQTPGQGLQFLFEYFSETQRNKGNFPGRFSGRQFSNSRSEMNVSTLELGDSALYLCASSFQGGDYGYTFGSGTRLTVV.

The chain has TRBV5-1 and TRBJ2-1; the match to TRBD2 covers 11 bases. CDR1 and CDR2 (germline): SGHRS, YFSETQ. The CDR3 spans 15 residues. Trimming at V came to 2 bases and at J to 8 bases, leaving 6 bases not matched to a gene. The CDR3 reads CASSFWTSGLDEQFF. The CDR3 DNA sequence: TGCGCCAGCAGCTTCTGGACTAGCGGGCTCGATGAGCAGTTCTTC.

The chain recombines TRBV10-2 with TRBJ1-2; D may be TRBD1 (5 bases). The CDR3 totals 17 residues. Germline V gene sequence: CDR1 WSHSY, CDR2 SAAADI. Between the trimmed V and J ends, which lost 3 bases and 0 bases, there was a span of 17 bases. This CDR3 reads CASSDWDGDTANYGYTF. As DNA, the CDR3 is TGCGCCAGCAGTGATTGGGACGGAGACACCGCTAACTATGGCTACACCTTC.

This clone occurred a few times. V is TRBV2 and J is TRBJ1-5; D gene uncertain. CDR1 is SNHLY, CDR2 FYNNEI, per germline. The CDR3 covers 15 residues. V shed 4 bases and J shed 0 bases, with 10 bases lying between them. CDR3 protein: CASSAWTDSNQPQHF. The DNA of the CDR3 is TGTGCCAGCAGTGCCTGGACGGATAGCAATCAGCCCCAGCATTTT.

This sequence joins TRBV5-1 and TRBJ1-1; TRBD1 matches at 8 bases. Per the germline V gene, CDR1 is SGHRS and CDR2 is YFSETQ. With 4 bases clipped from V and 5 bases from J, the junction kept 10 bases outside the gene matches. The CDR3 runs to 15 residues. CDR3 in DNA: TGCGCCAGCAGCCTACTCCCAGGGGGCGGAACTGAAGCTTTCTTT. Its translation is CASSLLPGGGTEAFF.

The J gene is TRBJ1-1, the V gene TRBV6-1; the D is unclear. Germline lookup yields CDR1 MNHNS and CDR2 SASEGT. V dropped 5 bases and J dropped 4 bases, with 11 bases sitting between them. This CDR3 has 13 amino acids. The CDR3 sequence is CASSPKVGTEAFF. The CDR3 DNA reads TGTGCCAGCAGTCCGAAAGTTGGCACTGAAGCTTTCTTT.

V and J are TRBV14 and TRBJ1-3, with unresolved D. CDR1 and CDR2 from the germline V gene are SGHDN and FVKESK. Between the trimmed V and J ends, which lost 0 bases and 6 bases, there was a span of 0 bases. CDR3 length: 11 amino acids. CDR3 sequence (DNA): TGTGCCAGCAGCCAAGAAAACACCATATATTTT. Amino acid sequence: CASSQENTIYF.

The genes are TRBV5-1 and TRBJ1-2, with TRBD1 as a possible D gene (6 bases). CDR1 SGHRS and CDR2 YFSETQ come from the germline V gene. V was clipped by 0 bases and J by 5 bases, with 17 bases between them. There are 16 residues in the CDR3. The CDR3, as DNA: TGCGCCAGCAGCTTGGAGGACAGAAAAGACCCATATGGCTACACCTTC. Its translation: CASSLEDRKDPYGYTF.

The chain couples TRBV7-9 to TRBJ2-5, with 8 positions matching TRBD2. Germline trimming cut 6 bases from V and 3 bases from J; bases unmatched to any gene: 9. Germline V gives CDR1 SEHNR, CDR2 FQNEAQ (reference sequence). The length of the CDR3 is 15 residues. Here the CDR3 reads CASRLAGSMKETQYF. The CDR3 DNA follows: TGTGCCAGCAGGCTAGCGGGCTCAATGAAAGAGACCCAGTACTTC.

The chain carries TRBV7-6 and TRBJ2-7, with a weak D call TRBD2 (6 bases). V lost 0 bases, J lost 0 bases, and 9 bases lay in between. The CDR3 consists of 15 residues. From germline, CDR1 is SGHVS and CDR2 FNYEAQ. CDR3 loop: CASSLATGVSYEQYF. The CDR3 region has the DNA TGTGCCAGCAGCTTAGCCACGGGAGTCTCCTACGAGCAGTACTTC.

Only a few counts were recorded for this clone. CDR3 sequence reads: CASSIAAVGRETQYF. DNA for the CDR3: TGTGCCAGTAGTATAGCGGCAGTCGGGCGGGAGACCCAGTACTTC. The V call is TRBV19, the J call TRBJ2-5; the D is unclear. CDR1 and CDR2 (germline): LNHDA, SQIVND (reference sequence). CDR3 length equals 15 residues. The V and J ends lost 1 base and 5 bases respectively, with 14 bases between them.

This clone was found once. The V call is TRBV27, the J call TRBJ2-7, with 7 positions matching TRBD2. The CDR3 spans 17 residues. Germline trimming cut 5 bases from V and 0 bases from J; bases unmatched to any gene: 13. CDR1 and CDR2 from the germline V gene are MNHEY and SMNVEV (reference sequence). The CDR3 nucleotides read TGTGCCAGCAGTACACAGATACTAAGCGGGGCCTCCTACGAGCAGTACTTC. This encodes CASSTQILSGASYEQYF.

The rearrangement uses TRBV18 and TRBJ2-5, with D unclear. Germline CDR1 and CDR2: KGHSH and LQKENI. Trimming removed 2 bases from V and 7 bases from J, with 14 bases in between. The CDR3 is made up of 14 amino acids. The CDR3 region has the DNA TGTGCCAGCTCACCAAAAGGAACAAGATGGACCCAGTACTTC. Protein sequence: CASSPKGTRWTQYF.

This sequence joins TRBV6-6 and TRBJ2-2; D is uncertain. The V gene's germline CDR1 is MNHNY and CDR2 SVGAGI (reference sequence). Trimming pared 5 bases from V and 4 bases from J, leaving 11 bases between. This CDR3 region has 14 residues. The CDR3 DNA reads TGTGCCAGCAGTCAGACTTTTACCACCGGGGAGCTGTTTTTT. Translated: CASSQTFTTGELFF.

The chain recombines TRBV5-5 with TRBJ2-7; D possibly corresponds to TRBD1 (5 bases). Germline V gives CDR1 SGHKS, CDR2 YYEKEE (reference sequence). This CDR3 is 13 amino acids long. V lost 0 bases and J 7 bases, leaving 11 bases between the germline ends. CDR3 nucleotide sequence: TGTGCCAGCAGCTTGGGCAGGGCCGGGGAGCAGTACTTC. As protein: CASSLGRAGEQYF.

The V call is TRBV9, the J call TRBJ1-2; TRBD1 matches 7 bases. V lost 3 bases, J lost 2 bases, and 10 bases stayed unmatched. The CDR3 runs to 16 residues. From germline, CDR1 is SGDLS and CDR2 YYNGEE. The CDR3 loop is CASSAFHRGSNYGYTF. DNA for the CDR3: TGTGCCAGCAGCGCGTTCCACAGGGGTTCAAACTATGGCTACACCTTC. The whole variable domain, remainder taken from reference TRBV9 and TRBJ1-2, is DSGVTQTPKHLITATGQRVTLRCSPRSGDLSVYWYQQSLDQGLQFLIQYYNGEERAKGNILERFSAQQFPDLHSELNLSSLELGDSALYFCASSAFHRGSNYGYTFGSGTRLTVV.